The 12 T cell receptor beta chains below come from one sample, sequenced in a study of control samples from healthy donors and cancer patients. Sequencing was performed with immunoSEQ multiplex PCR; in TCRdb, only in-frame clones are kept and a portion is missing. This table has some 160,000 clones, roughly 94% appearing once. The sequenced material came from blood. The receptors here all came from a woman in her thirties or forties in good health.

This chain joins TRBV5-4 and TRBJ1-2, with 8 bases aligning to TRBD1. Per the germline V gene, CDR1 is SGHNT and CDR2 is YYREEE (reference sequence). Trimming cost V 4 bases and J 3 bases; bases outside gene matches: 5. The CDR3 sequence is 14 residues long. The CDR3 spells CASSQGQVDYGYTF. In DNA, the CDR3 is TGTGCCAGCAGCCAGGGACAGGTCGACTATGGCTACACCTTC.

The CDR3 region has the DNA TGCGCCAGCAGCCAAGATGAACGGACTAGCGGGAGCTACGAGCAGTACTTC. This encodes CASSQDERTSGSYEQYF. This chain uses TRBV4-3 with TRBJ2-7, with 13 bases matching TRBD2. Trimming removed 0 bases from V and 3 bases from J; junction bases left unmatched: 5. Germline CDR1 and CDR2: LGHNA and YSLEER. This CDR3 contains 17 residues.

V usage is TRBV7-8 and J usage is TRBJ2-7, with 9 bases matching TRBD1. The length of the CDR3 is 16 residues. Trimming at V came to 4 bases and at J to 0 bases, leaving 7 bases not matched to a gene. Germline V gene sequence: CDR1 SGHVS, CDR2 FQNEAQ. In nucleotides, the CDR3 is TGTGCCAGCAGCTCCGGACAGGGGAAGACCTCCTACGAGCAGTACTTC. Protein: CASSSGQGKTSYEQYF.

The chain joins TRBV3-1 (or the pseudogene TRBV3-2) to TRBJ1-2; TRBD1 might be the D (5 bases). Between the trimmed V and J ends, which lost 1 base and 4 bases, there was a span of 13 bases. Germline V gene data show CDR1 as LGHDT and CDR2 as YNNKEL (reference sequence). There are 15 residues in the CDR3. CDR3 amino acids: CASSQVQTDRYGYTF. The DNA for the CDR3 is TGTGCCAGCAGCCAAGTTCAGACAGACCGCTATGGCTACACCTTC.

J is TRBJ1-5 and V is TRBV23-1, with D possibly matching TRBD1 (6 bases). TRBV23-1 is an ORF, with its function uncertain. The CDR3 contains 18 residues. Trimming took 2 bases from V and 6 from J, leaving 23 bases between them. CDR3 DNA sequence: TGCGCCAGCAGTCAACCGGGGGCAGGCAGGGCGTCAAGTCAGCCCCAGCATTTT. Translating it yields CASSQPGAGRASSQPQHF.

The J gene is TRBJ2-3, the V gene TRBV11-3; D unclear. Per the germline V gene, CDR1 is SGHNT and CDR2 is YENEEA. The length of the CDR3 is 15 residues. V lost 2 bases and J 5 bases, leaving 14 bases between the germline ends. CDR3 DNA: TGTGCCAGCAGCTTAAGGACGCCCGAAGGAGATACGCAGTATTTT. Its translation is CASSLRTPEGDTQYF.

The J gene is TRBJ2-1, the V gene TRBV15; D possibly corresponds to TRBD1 (6 bases). Trimming removed 0 bases from V and 0 bases from J, with 9 bases in between. Germline-derived CDR1 and CDR2 are LNHNV and YYDKDF (reference sequence). CDR3 length: 16 amino acids. The CDR3: CATSRDRGSSYNEQFF. DNA for the CDR3: TGTGCCACCAGCAGAGACAGGGGTAGCTCCTACAATGAGCAGTTCTTC. Using reference TRBV15 and TRBJ2-1 for the parts outside the CDR3, the full variable domain is DAMVIQNPRYQVTQFGKPVTLSCSQTLNHNVMYWYQQKSSQAPKLLFHYYDKDFNNEADTPDNFQSRRPNTSFCFLDIRSPGLGDTAMYLCATSRDRGSSYNEQFFGPGTRLTVL.

The chain has TRBV15 and TRBJ2-1; 11 nucleotides match TRBD2. Germline V lookup: CDR1 LNHNV, CDR2 YYDKDF (reference sequence). The CDR3 has 16 amino acids. The junction had 5 bases not matched to a gene; V was cut back by 0 bases and J by 7 bases. CDR3 in DNA: TGTGCCACCAGCAGAGATCGGGCTAGCGGGAGGAATGAGCAGTTCTTC. This encodes CATSRDRASGRNEQFF.

V usage is TRBV2 and J usage is TRBJ1-2; D is unresolved. The germline V gene has CDR1 SNHLY and CDR2 FYNNEI. V was clipped by 8 bases and J by 6 bases, with 10 bases between them. The CDR3 is 11 residues long. In DNA, the CDR3 is TGTGCCAGCGGACCATCGGATGGCTACACCTTC. Translating it yields CASGPSDGYTF.

The rearrangement links TRBV2 to TRBJ1-4; 7 positions match TRBD1. Germline trimming cut 6 bases from V and 5 bases from J; bases unmatched to any gene: 3. The CDR3 covers 13 residues. The germline gives CDR1 SNHLY, CDR2 FYNNEI. This CDR3 is CASSGQENEKLFF. The CDR3 DNA reads TGTGCCAGCAGCGGACAGGAAAATGAAAAACTGTTTTTT.

J is TRBJ1-2 and V is TRBV7-6; D is uncertain. The CDR3 is 16 amino acids. Trimming took off 1 base at V and 4 bases at J, with 16 bases between the two ends. Germline V lookup: CDR1 SGHVS, CDR2 FNYEAQ. This CDR3 is CASSLESGQTPYGYTF. CDR3 coding DNA: TGTGCCAGCAGCTTAGAGAGCGGGCAGACACCCTATGGCTACACCTTC.

The chain combines TRBV11-2 with TRBJ1-1; tentative D call: TRBD1 (5 bases). Trimming pared 7 bases from V and 0 bases from J, leaving 12 bases between. Looked up from germline, CDR1 is SGHAT and CDR2 is FQNNGV. This CDR3 region has 14 residues. CDR3 residues: CASIPGFLNTEAFF. For the CDR3, the DNA is TGTGCCAGCATCCCAGGGTTCTTGAACACTGAAGCTTTCTTT.